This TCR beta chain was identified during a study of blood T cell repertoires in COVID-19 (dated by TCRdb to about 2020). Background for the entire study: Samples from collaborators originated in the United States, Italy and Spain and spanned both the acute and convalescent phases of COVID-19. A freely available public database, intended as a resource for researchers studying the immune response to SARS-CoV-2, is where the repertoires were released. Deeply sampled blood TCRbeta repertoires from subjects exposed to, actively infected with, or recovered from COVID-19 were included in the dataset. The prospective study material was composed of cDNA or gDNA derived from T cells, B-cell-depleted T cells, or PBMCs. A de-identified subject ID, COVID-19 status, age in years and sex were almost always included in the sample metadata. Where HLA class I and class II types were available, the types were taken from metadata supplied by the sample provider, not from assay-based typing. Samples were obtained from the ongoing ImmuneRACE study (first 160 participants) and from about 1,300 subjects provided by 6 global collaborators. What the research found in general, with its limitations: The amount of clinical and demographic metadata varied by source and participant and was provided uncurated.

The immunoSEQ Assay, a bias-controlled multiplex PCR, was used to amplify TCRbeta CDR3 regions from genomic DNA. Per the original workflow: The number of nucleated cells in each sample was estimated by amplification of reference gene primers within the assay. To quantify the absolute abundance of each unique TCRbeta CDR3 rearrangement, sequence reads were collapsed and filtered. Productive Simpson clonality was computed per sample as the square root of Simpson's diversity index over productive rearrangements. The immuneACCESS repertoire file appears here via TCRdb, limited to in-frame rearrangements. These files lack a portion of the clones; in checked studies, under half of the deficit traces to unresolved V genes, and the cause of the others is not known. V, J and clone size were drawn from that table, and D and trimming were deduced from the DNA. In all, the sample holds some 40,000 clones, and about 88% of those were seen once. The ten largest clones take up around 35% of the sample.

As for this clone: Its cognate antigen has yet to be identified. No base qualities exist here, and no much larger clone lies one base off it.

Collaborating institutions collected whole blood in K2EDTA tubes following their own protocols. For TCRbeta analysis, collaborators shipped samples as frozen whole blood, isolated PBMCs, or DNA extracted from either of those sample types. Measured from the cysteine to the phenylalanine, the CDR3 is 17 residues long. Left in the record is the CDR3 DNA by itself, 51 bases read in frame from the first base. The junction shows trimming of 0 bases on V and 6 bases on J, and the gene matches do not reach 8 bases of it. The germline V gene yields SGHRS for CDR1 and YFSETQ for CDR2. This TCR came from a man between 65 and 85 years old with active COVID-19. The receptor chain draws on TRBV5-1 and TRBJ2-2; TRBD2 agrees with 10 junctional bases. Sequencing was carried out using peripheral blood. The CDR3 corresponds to CASSLVGLAGASGELFF. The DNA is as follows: TGCGCCAGCAGCTTGGTGGGTCTAGCGGGAGCGTCCGGGGAGCTGTTTTTT.